Listed below are T cell receptor beta chains from one sample, sequenced in a study of memory CD4+ T cells and cytomegalovirus serostatus. Clones were sequenced by immunoSEQ multiplex PCR, and TCRdb holds only the in-frame ones, with some missing. Altogether about 42,000 clones are present, more than 60% being singletons, with the ten largest covering roughly 0.5%. Sequenced: memory CD4+ T cells from blood. These receptor sequences come from an adult in good health and CMV-seronegative. The CDR3 runs from the conserved cysteine through the conserved F or W. Each record gives: V gene, clone size, D gene, J gene, CDR3 DNA, CDR3 protein. The D gene is left open where the match is weak. Where a row states a size, it is once, few, many or the class of an expanded clone; other rows omit it.

v_call: TRBV5-1; clone_size: NA; d_call: TRBD1; j_call: TRBJ1-2; cdr3_nt: TGCGCCAGCCGTAATTCCCCAGGGGGCCAATACTATGGCTACACCTTC; cdr3_aa: CASRNSPGGQYYGYTF
v_call: TRBV2; clone_size: NA; d_call: TRBD1; j_call: TRBJ1-5; cdr3_nt: TGTGCCAGCAGTGGATCAGGGGGCGGTCAGCCCCAGCATTTT; cdr3_aa: CASSGSGGGQPQHF
v_call: TRBV6-5; clone_size: NA; d_call: TRBD1; j_call: TRBJ1-6; cdr3_nt: TGTGCCAGCAGTGATCGGGGACAGGGTATACCCCTCCACTTT; cdr3_aa: CASSDRGQGIPLHF
v_call: TRBV5-1; clone_size: NA; d_call: NA; j_call: TRBJ1-6; cdr3_nt: TGCGCCAGCAGCTTGGTTCCAGGGTCCGATTCACCCCTCCACTTT; cdr3_aa: CASSLVPGSDSPLHF
v_call: TRBV5-1; clone_size: NA; d_call: NA; j_call: TRBJ2-7; cdr3_nt: TGCGCCAGCAGCTTTGGGCAGGGTAGGGGCGAGCAGTACTTC; cdr3_aa: CASSFGQGRGEQYF
v_call: TRBV7-9; clone_size: once; d_call: TRBD1; j_call: TRBJ1-1; cdr3_nt: TGTGCCAGCAGACCAGAAAAATTGGGACAGCCCTTGAACACTGAAGCTTTCTTT; cdr3_aa: CASRPEKLGQPLNTEAFF
v_call: TRBV19; clone_size: NA; d_call: NA; j_call: TRBJ2-3; cdr3_nt: TGTGCCACCGGGGACGGAAACACAGATACGCAGTATTTT; cdr3_aa: CATGDGNTDTQYF
v_call: TRBV2; clone_size: NA; d_call: NA; j_call: TRBJ1-2; cdr3_nt: TGTGCCAGCAGGGGGACAACCACTGGCTACACCTTC; cdr3_aa: CASRGTTTGYTF
v_call: TRBV11-2; clone_size: NA; d_call: NA; j_call: TRBJ2-1; cdr3_nt: TGTGCCAGCAGCCGATTACAGAACAACAATGAGCAGTTCTTC; cdr3_aa: CASSRLQNNNEQFF
v_call: TRBV6-6; clone_size: NA; d_call: NA; j_call: TRBJ2-3; cdr3_nt: TGTGCCAGCAGTAGCGTCGGAGATACGCAGTATTTT; cdr3_aa: CASSSVGDTQYF
v_call: TRBV5-1; clone_size: NA; d_call: NA; j_call: TRBJ1-4; cdr3_nt: TGCGCCAGCAGCTTGAATGTCGGGGGGAATGAAAAACTGTTTTTT; cdr3_aa: CASSLNVGGNEKLFF
v_call: TRBV19; clone_size: NA; d_call: TRBD1; j_call: TRBJ1-6; cdr3_nt: TGTGCCAGCAGAGACAGGGACGGATCACCCCTCCACTTT; cdr3_aa: CASRDRDGSPLHF
v_call: TRBV6-5; clone_size: NA; d_call: NA; j_call: TRBJ2-7; cdr3_nt: TGTGCCAGCAGTCCCACAGGTCAGGGGCTTAACGAGCAGTACTTC; cdr3_aa: CASSPTGQGLNEQYF
v_call: TRBV28; clone_size: few; d_call: NA; j_call: TRBJ2-1; cdr3_nt: TGTGCCAGCAGTTCAGGGTACAAGAAGTTCTTC; cdr3_aa: CASSSGYKKFF
v_call: TRBV5-5; clone_size: NA; d_call: TRBD2; j_call: TRBJ2-1; cdr3_nt: TGTGCCAGCAGCCTGACTAGCGGGGCGTCGGAAGAGCAGTTCTTC; cdr3_aa: CASSLTSGASEEQFF
v_call: TRBV5-6; clone_size: NA; d_call: NA; j_call: TRBJ2-3; cdr3_nt: TGTGCCAGCAGCTTTTTCGGATCTAAGGGAGATACGCAGTATTTT; cdr3_aa: CASSFFGSKGDTQYF
v_call: TRBV6-1; clone_size: NA; d_call: TRBD1; j_call: TRBJ1-3; cdr3_nt: TGTGCCAGCAGACAGGACAGGGGCTCTGGAAACACCATATATTTT; cdr3_aa: CASRQDRGSGNTIYF
v_call: TRBV11-2; clone_size: NA; d_call: TRBD1; j_call: TRBJ1-1; cdr3_nt: TGTGCCAGCAGCCGCACCAGGGGGCCGTTGAACACTGAAGCTTTCTTT; cdr3_aa: CASSRTRGPLNTEAFF
v_call: TRBV7-9; clone_size: NA; d_call: NA; j_call: TRBJ2-7; cdr3_nt: TGTGCCAGCAGCTTAGATGGGGTGAGGGGCGAGCAGTACTTC; cdr3_aa: CASSLDGVRGEQYF
v_call: TRBV6-9; clone_size: NA; d_call: TRBD1; j_call: TRBJ2-7; cdr3_nt: TGTGCCAGCAGTTATTCCACAGGGGTTCTGGAATACGAGCAGTACTTC; cdr3_aa: CASSYSTGVLEYEQYF
v_call: TRBV7-2; clone_size: NA; d_call: TRBD2; j_call: TRBJ2-7; cdr3_nt: TGTGCCAGCAGCCAAGCGGGGGCGGCTCCCTACGAGCAGTACTTC; cdr3_aa: CASSQAGAAPYEQYF
v_call: TRBV18; clone_size: NA; d_call: NA; j_call: TRBJ2-5; cdr3_nt: TGTGCCAGCTCACCACCGACCACTCTCGAGACCCAGTACTTC; cdr3_aa: CASSPPTTLETQYF
v_call: TRBV5-4; clone_size: few; d_call: NA; j_call: TRBJ2-3; cdr3_nt: TGTGCCAGCAGAAAGGCCGCAGCGAGCACAGATACGCAGTATTTT; cdr3_aa: CASRKAAASTDTQYF
v_call: TRBV5-1; clone_size: NA; d_call: TRBD2; j_call: TRBJ2-1; cdr3_nt: TGCGCCAGCAGCTTGGGTCAGAGCGGGGGGCCCTACAATGAGCAGTTCTTC; cdr3_aa: CASSLGQSGGPYNEQFF
v_call: TRBV19; clone_size: few; d_call: TRBD1; j_call: TRBJ1-6; cdr3_nt: TGTGCCAGTAGTAAGGACAGGGTGAATTCACCCCTCCACTTT; cdr3_aa: CASSKDRVNSPLHF
v_call: TRBV19; clone_size: once; d_call: NA; j_call: TRBJ2-6; cdr3_nt: TGTGCCAGTAGATTTCTCTCTGGGGCCAACGTCCTGACTTTC; cdr3_aa: CASRFLSGANVLTF
v_call: TRBV28; clone_size: few; d_call: NA; j_call: TRBJ1-5; cdr3_nt: TGTGCCAGCAGGACAGCTACCGGGCCCCAGCATTTT; cdr3_aa: CASRTATGPQHF
v_call: TRBV15; clone_size: NA; d_call: NA; j_call: TRBJ2-7; cdr3_nt: TGTGCCACCAGCAGAGATCTCGGCGGATACTACGAGCAGTACTTC; cdr3_aa: CATSRDLGGYYEQYF
v_call: TRBV18; clone_size: NA; d_call: NA; j_call: TRBJ1-3; cdr3_nt: TGTGCCAGCTCACCAAAGGATTCTGGAAACACCATATATTTT; cdr3_aa: CASSPKDSGNTIYF
v_call: TRBV5-1; clone_size: few; d_call: NA; j_call: TRBJ2-7; cdr3_nt: TGCGCCAGCAGCTTGGAAGGACTGTACGAGCAGTACTTC; cdr3_aa: CASSLEGLYEQYF
v_call: TRBV18; clone_size: once; d_call: TRBD2; j_call: TRBJ2-1; cdr3_nt: TGTGCCAGCTCACCCCTAGGACTAGGCCGAGATGAGCAGTTCTTC; cdr3_aa: CASSPLGLGRDEQFF
v_call: TRBV19; clone_size: NA; d_call: NA; j_call: TRBJ1-4; cdr3_nt: TGTGCCAGTAGTGCCCTAACCTGGGAACTGTTTTTT; cdr3_aa: CASSALTWELFF
v_call: TRBV7-9; clone_size: NA; d_call: TRBD1; j_call: TRBJ2-1; cdr3_nt: TGTGCCAGCAGACGACAGGGCCCTCGCAATGAGCAGTTCTTC; cdr3_aa: CASRRQGPRNEQFF
v_call: TRBV5-1; clone_size: NA; d_call: NA; j_call: TRBJ2-3; cdr3_nt: TGCGCCAGCAGCGACCTCCGGGACGTACCCACAGATACGCAGTATTTT; cdr3_aa: CASSDLRDVPTDTQYF
v_call: TRBV6-5; clone_size: NA; d_call: NA; j_call: TRBJ1-6; cdr3_nt: TGTGCCAGCAGTTACTCGAAGACCGGCTATAATTCACCCCTCCACTTT; cdr3_aa: CASSYSKTGYNSPLHF
v_call: TRBV18; clone_size: NA; d_call: NA; j_call: TRBJ2-7; cdr3_nt: TGTGCCAGCTCACCAGGGTACGGCGAGCAGTACTTC; cdr3_aa: CASSPGYGEQYF
v_call: TRBV2; clone_size: NA; d_call: NA; j_call: TRBJ2-7; cdr3_nt: TGTGCCAGCAGACTGCAGGGCTACGAGCAGTACTTC; cdr3_aa: CASRLQGYEQYF
v_call: TRBV18; clone_size: NA; d_call: TRBD1; j_call: TRBJ2-4; cdr3_nt: TGTGCCACCTCTACAGGGGACAAAAACATTCAGTACTTC; cdr3_aa: CATSTGDKNIQYF
v_call: TRBV19; clone_size: few; d_call: NA; j_call: TRBJ2-7; cdr3_nt: TGTGCCAGTAGGGGACCGTACTACGAGCAGTACTTC; cdr3_aa: CASRGPYYEQYF
v_call: TRBV27; clone_size: NA; d_call: NA; j_call: TRBJ1-5; cdr3_nt: TGTGCCAGCAGTTTAAACAGGGATCAGCCCCAGCATTTT; cdr3_aa: CASSLNRDQPQHF
v_call: TRBV6-5; clone_size: few; d_call: NA; j_call: TRBJ1-2; cdr3_nt: TGTGCCAGCAGTTACTCAGATAACAGAAGAGGCTACACCTTC; cdr3_aa: CASSYSDNRRGYTF